These 27 T cell receptor beta chains came from one sample sequenced in a study of monozygotic twins with inflammatory bowel disease. With the 5' RACE reads reprocessed, TCRdb shows one record per CDR3 protein and no DNA. Its table records roughly 320,000 distinct CDR3 sequences. The sequenced sample consisted of blood. The origin of the receptors is a human donor with ulcerative colitis or Crohn's disease, or a healthy co-twin of an affected twin (not recorded which).

The rearrangement uses TRBV18 and TRBJ2-6. CDR3 length equals 14 residues. Germline V gene lookup returns CDR1 KGHSH and CDR2 LQKENI. CDR3 sequence reads: CASSSSLGANVLTF.

The gene calls are TRBV12-3 or TRBV12-4 and TRBJ2-7. The CDR3 covers 12 residues. The CDR3 protein is CASTKDKYEQYF.

The J gene is TRBJ2-7, the V gene TRBV20-1; checking the TCRdb D call of TRBD1 is not possible without DNA. CDR3 length: 13 amino acids. CDR1 is DFQATT, CDR2 SNEGSKA, per germline (reference sequence). This CDR3 is CSEDLWDSGEQYF.

V gene TRBV12-3 or TRBV12-4 combines with J gene TRBJ2-5; TCRdb lists TRBD1, though no DNA is available to test this call. The CDR3 loop spans 15 amino acids. CDR3: CASRLQGADGETQYF.

V gene TRBV18 combines with J gene TRBJ2-7. The germline V gene encodes CDR1 KGHSH and CDR2 LQKENI. This CDR3 is 12 amino acids long. CDR3 sequence: CASSPFTHEQYF.

The chain recombines TRBV20-1 with TRBJ2-7; there is no DNA to check the TCRdb D call of TRBD1. The CDR3 has 14 residues. Germline V gene lookup returns CDR1 DFQATT and CDR2 SNEGSKA (reference sequence). CDR3 protein: CSAIGQGFSYEQYF.

The J gene is TRBJ1-3, the V gene TRBV20-1. The CDR3 extends over 15 amino acids. The V gene's germline CDR1 is DFQATT and CDR2 SNEGSKA (reference sequence). The CDR3 loop is CSARPRRSSGNTIYF.

The CDR3 region is CSVGAGYEDIQYF. V gene TRBV29-1 combines with J gene TRBJ2-4. The germline CDR1 and CDR2 sequences are SQVTM and ANQGSEA. The CDR3 sequence is 13 residues long.

The V gene is TRBV24-1, the J gene TRBJ1-2. The CDR3 contains 13 residues. Germline lookup yields CDR1 KGHDR and CDR2 SFDVKD. The CDR3 sequence is CATSDSDRNGYTF.

The V gene is TRBV27, the J gene TRBJ1-6. Germline CDR1 MNHEY, CDR2 SMNVEV (reference sequence). This CDR3 contains 16 residues. CDR3: CASRSGLSSHNSPLHF.

The V and J genes are TRBV18 and TRBJ2-2; the TCRdb D gene call, TRBD2, has no DNA to confirm it. The CDR3 contains 18 residues. Germline CDR1 is KGHSH and CDR2 is LQKENI. The CDR3 here is CASSRTGLAGPNTGELFF.

The chain employs TRBV20-1 and TRBJ1-2; TCRdb lists TRBD1, though no DNA is available to test this call. Germline CDR1 and CDR2: DFQATT and SNEGSKA (reference sequence). CDR3 length: 13 residues. CDR3: CSLQGDRGGGYTF.

The chain carries TRBV20-1 and TRBJ2-7; absent DNA, TCRdb's TRBD1 call cannot be checked. From germline, CDR1 is DFQATT and CDR2 SNEGSKA (reference sequence). There are 14 residues in the CDR3. CDR3 sequence reads: CSARAPDRGYEQYF.

The chain uses TRBV9 and TRBJ1-3. The CDR3 covers 15 residues. Germline CDR1 reads SGDLS; CDR2 reads YYNGEE. The CDR3 loop reads CASSVDAGSGNTIYF.

The chain recombines TRBV19 with TRBJ1-2; the TRBD1 assignment by TCRdb is unverifiable without DNA. CDR1 and CDR2 from the germline V gene are LNHDA and SQIVND (reference sequence). This CDR3 contains 16 residues. CDR3 in amino acids: CASTQRTGETNYGYTF.

CDR3: CSARDPDTEAFF. The rearrangement joins TRBV20-1 to TRBJ1-1. The germline CDR1 and CDR2 sequences are DFQATT and SNEGSKA (reference sequence). The CDR3 length is 12 residues.

This chain links TRBV7-2 with TRBJ1-4. The germline CDR1 and CDR2 sequences are SGHTA and FQGNSA. The CDR3 length is 14 residues. CDR3 amino acids: CASSLVYANEKLFF.

This chain joins TRBV4-2 and TRBJ2-7; TCRdb calls TRBD2, which cannot be checked without DNA. The germline V gene encodes CDR1 LGHNA and CDR2 YNFKEQ. The CDR3 length is 17 residues. The CDR3 reads CASSQGPGLAGAYEQYF.

The genes are TRBV19 and TRBJ2-7. CDR3 length equals 13 residues. The germline CDR1 and CDR2 sequences are LNHDA and SQIVND (reference sequence). CDR3 amino acids: CASKNLGVHEQYF.

V is TRBV6-5 and J is TRBJ2-7; as DNA is missing, the TRBD1 call by TCRdb cannot be tested. Germline values: CDR1 MNHEY, CDR2 SVGAGI. The CDR3 has 13 residues. CDR3 in amino acids: CATGTGGSYEQYF.

The J gene is TRBJ1-4, the V gene TRBV7-2; TCRdb proposes TRBD1, but this gene call is untestable without DNA. CDR3 size: 16 residues. The germline gives CDR1 SGHTA, CDR2 FQGNSA. The CDR3 here is CASSFTGAAANEKLFF.

This CDR3 is CASTLTGHSNQPQHF. The chain recombines TRBV6-2 or TRBV6-3 with TRBJ1-5; with no DNA, the TCRdb D assignment of TRBD1 cannot be verified. The CDR3 extends over 15 amino acids. Germline loops: CDR1 MNHEY, CDR2 SVGEGT.

Here the CDR3 reads CACDPEGKNIQYF. The V call is TRBV30, the J call TRBJ2-4; TCRdb selects TRBD2, and the lack of DNA leaves this call unchecked. CDR3 length: 13 amino acids. CDR1 GTSNPN and CDR2 SVGIG come from the germline V gene (reference sequence).

V gene TRBV12-3 or TRBV12-4 combines with J gene TRBJ1-5; TCRdb lists TRBD1, though no DNA is available to test this call. The CDR3 length is 13 residues. The chain's CDR3 is CASSYARGQPQHF.

This sequence joins TRBV6-2 or TRBV6-3 and TRBJ2-7. The CDR3 covers 11 residues. From germline, CDR1 is MNHEY and CDR2 SVGEGT. The CDR3 loop reads CASSTYYEQYF.

The genes are TRBV6-6 and TRBJ1-2. CDR1 is MNHNY and CDR2 is SVGAGI in the germline V gene (reference sequence). This CDR3 comprises 14 residues. The CDR3 loop is CASSYSRANYGYTF.

The rearrangement links TRBV4-3 to TRBJ2-7; without DNA, the TCRdb call of TRBD2 cannot be checked. The CDR3 length is 16 residues. Per the germline V gene, CDR1 is LGHNA and CDR2 is YSLEER. CDR3 in amino acids: CASSQDPRDYSYEQYF.